Following are 29 T cell receptor beta chains from one sample sequenced in a study of vaccination effects on CD4 cells after COVID-19. Produced via immunoSEQ multiplex PCR; TCRdb's table is partial and in-frame only. The sample contains roughly 20,000 clones, over 60% of which appear only once. Antigen-specific CD4+ T cells were expanded with viral peptide pools in the ViraFEST assay before sequencing. With 10 days of culture completed, CD4+ T cells were isolated. Nucleocapsid antibodies were negative in the vaccine recipients, who had never had SARS-CoV-2 infection. The antigens of these receptors remain unknown. The sample consisted of CD4+ T cells from PBMCs cultured with HCoV-NL63 spike peptides, taken before COVID-19 vaccination. Source of these receptors: a human donor who received a COVID-19 vaccine.

The chain couples TRBV25-1 to TRBJ2-1, with TRBD2 identical over 7 bases. Germline trimming cut 2 bases from V and 4 bases from J; bases unmatched to any gene: 11. Germline CDR1 is MGHDK and CDR2 is SYGVNS. There are 17 residues in the CDR3. DNA for the CDR3: TGTGCCAGCAGTGAAACGGAGACTAGCAGGACTTACAATGAGCAGTTCTTC. Amino acid sequence: CASSETETSRTYNEQFF.

The CDR3 protein is CASSIRPGDNEKLFF. The DNA of the CDR3 is TGTGCCAGCAGTATACGCCCGGGGGATAATGAAAAACTGTTTTTT. The chain carries TRBV2 and TRBJ1-4; D may be TRBD1 (5 bases). CDR3 length equals 15 residues. The V end was cut by 5 bases, the J end by 4 bases, with 14 bases between. From germline, CDR1 is SNHLY and CDR2 FYNNEI.

The chain has TRBV30 and TRBJ1-1; TRBD1 matches 8 bases. J gave up 4 bases and V 2 bases, and 12 bases lay outside the gene matches. The CDR3 runs 16 residues. Per the germline V gene, CDR1 is GTSNPN and CDR2 is SVGIG (reference sequence). DNA for the CDR3: TGTGCCTGGAGTTACTCGCCACAGGGGGTGGGCACTGAAGCTTTCTTT. This codes for CAWSYSPQGVGTEAFF.

The rearrangement uses TRBV6-6 and TRBJ1-2, with a weak D call TRBD1 (5 bases). Germline assignment: CDR1 MNHNY and CDR2 SVGAGI (reference sequence). This CDR3 has 12 residues. V dropped 5 bases and J dropped 8 bases, with 12 bases sitting between them. CDR3 residues: CASSRDLGGYTF. The CDR3 DNA sequence: TGTGCCAGCAGTCGGGACCTGGGAGGCTACACCTTC.

The chain is built from TRBV27 and TRBJ1-2; TRBD1 aligns across 7 bases. With 8 bases clipped from V and 2 bases from J, the junction kept 11 bases outside the gene matches. CDR1 MNHEY and CDR2 SMNVEV come from the germline V gene (reference sequence). CDR3 length equals 15 residues. This CDR3 is CASRDRDRRNYGYTF. In DNA, the CDR3 is TGTGCCAGCCGCGACCGGGACAGAAGAAACTATGGCTACACCTTC.

This chain links TRBV5-4 with TRBJ2-7; TRBD1 agrees at 9 bases. Trimming removed 4 bases from V and 3 bases from J; junction bases left unmatched: 8. The CDR3 spans 15 residues. In germline, CDR1 is SGHNT, CDR2 YYREEE (reference sequence). CDR3 residues: CASSLTGQGVYEQYF. CDR3 sequence (DNA): TGTGCCAGCAGCCTCACGGGACAGGGTGTCTACGAGCAGTACTTC. Using reference TRBV5-4 and TRBJ2-7 for the parts outside the CDR3, the full variable domain is ETGVTQSPTHLIKTRGQQVTLRCSSQSGHNTVSWYQQALGQGPQFIFQYYREEENGRGNFPPRFSGLQFPNYSSELNVNALELDDSALYLCASSLTGQGVYEQYFGPGTRLTVT.

V gene TRBV29-1 combines with J gene TRBJ1-2; TRBD1 might be the D (6 bases). The length of the CDR3 is 15 residues. Germline values: CDR1 SQVTM, CDR2 ANQGSEA. CDR3 sequence (DNA): TGCAGAGTATTTGAGACAGGAAGGTTTACGGAGGGCTACACCTTC. This encodes CRVFETGRFTEGYTF.

The gene calls are TRBV30 and TRBJ2-5, with D unresolved. The germline V gene has CDR1 GTSNPN and CDR2 SVGIG (reference sequence). This CDR3 comprises 14 residues. Trimming removed 1 base at V and 1 base at J, with 10 bases between. The chain's CDR3 is CAWSERPFQETQYF. CDR3 sequence (DNA): TGTGCCTGGAGTGAAAGACCGTTCCAAGAGACCCAGTACTTC.

The V gene is TRBV10-3, the J gene TRBJ2-7; D gene ambiguous. Germline lookup yields CDR1 ENHRY and CDR2 SYGVKD. The CDR3 runs to 12 residues. V shed 3 bases and J shed 4 bases, with 7 bases lying between them. The CDR3 sequence is CAISEGRYEQYF. The CDR3 DNA sequence: TGTGCCATCAGTGAAGGCAGATACGAGCAGTACTTC.

This clone has only one observation. The chain recombines TRBV27 with TRBJ2-5, with 13 bases that match TRBD2. The CDR3 length is 16 residues. Per the germline V gene, CDR1 is MNHEY and CDR2 is SMNVEV (reference sequence). Trimming took 5 bases from V and 3 from J; bases not matched to a gene: 6. The CDR3 region is CASSPRTSGGKETQYF. The CDR3, as DNA: TGTGCCAGCAGTCCCCGGACTAGCGGGGGAAAAGAGACCCAGTACTTC.

The V call is TRBV19, the J call TRBJ2-7; 8 bases agree with TRBD2. J gave up 2 bases and V 6 bases, and 6 bases lay outside the gene matches. The CDR3 runs 14 residues. CDR1 is LNHDA, CDR2 SQIVND, per germline (reference sequence). The CDR3 reads CASSRLAGTYEQYF. CDR3 in DNA: TGTGCCAGTAGCCGGCTAGCGGGTACCTACGAGCAGTACTTC. The whole variable domain, remainder taken from reference TRBV19 and TRBJ2-7, is DGGITQSPKYLFRKEGQNVTLSCEQNLNHDAMYWYRQDPGQGLRLIYYSQIVNDFQKGDIAEGYSVSREKKESFPLTVTSAQKNPTAFYLCASSRLAGTYEQYFGPGTRLTVT.

The chain uses TRBV30 and TRBJ1-5; no clear D. The CDR3 runs 13 residues. CDR1 is GTSNPN, CDR2 SVGIG, per germline (reference sequence). Trimming cost V 1 base and J 7 bases, with 11 bases left between them. The CDR3 sequence: CAWSANSRQPQHF. The DNA for the CDR3 is TGTGCCTGGAGTGCTAACTCGAGACAGCCCCAGCATTTT.

The chain uses TRBV3-1 (or the pseudogene TRBV3-2) and TRBJ2-6; the D gene is possibly TRBD1 (5 bases). The CDR3 totals 17 residues. Trimming left V 4 bases short and J 2 bases short, with 15 bases between. Germline-derived CDR1 and CDR2 are LGHDT and YNNKEL (reference sequence). For the CDR3, the DNA is TGTGCCAGCAGCCCCATCGGCAGGGTGACTGGGGCCAACGTCCTGACTTTC. It specifies CASSPIGRVTGANVLTF.

The V and J genes are TRBV7-2 and TRBJ2-7; D gene uncertain. Germline V gene sequence: CDR1 SGHTA, CDR2 FQGNSA. The length of the CDR3 is 14 residues. V dropped 4 bases and J dropped 3 bases, with 13 bases sitting between them. CDR3 DNA sequence: TGTGCCAGCAGCTCCAACGATTTCTTCTACGAGCAGTACTTC. Translating gives CASSSNDFFYEQYF. Supplemented by reference TRBV7-2 and TRBJ2-7, the full variable domain reads GAGVSQSPSNKVTEKGKDVELRCDPISGHTALYWYRQSLGQGLEFLIYFQGNSAPDKSGLPSDRFSAERTGGSVSTLTIQRTQQEDSAVYLCASSSNDFFYEQYFGPGTRLTVT.

By share, this clone ranks as medium-sized (0.01 to 0.1%). The V call is TRBV18, the J call TRBJ1-5; TRBD1 might be the D (5 bases). In germline, CDR1 is KGHSH, CDR2 LQKENI. Trimming removed 6 bases from V and 5 bases from J, with 14 bases in between. The CDR3 has 14 residues. DNA of the CDR3: TGTGCCAGCTCTCAAGGACACCAAGATCAGCCCCAGCATTTT. It codes for CASSQGHQDQPQHF.

The CDR3: CASSFRGSSTDTQYF. For the CDR3, the DNA is TGTGCCAGCAGCTTTAGGGGGTCTAGCACAGATACGCAGTATTTT. The chain links TRBV5-6 to TRBJ2-3; TRBD1 might be the D (6 bases). This CDR3 spans 15 amino acids. The ends were cut back, 2 bases at V and 0 bases at J, with 10 bases in the middle. The germline gives CDR1 SGHDT, CDR2 YYEEEE.

In its sample, this clone is hyperexpanded (1% or more). This chain connects TRBV5-8 to TRBJ2-1, with TRBD2 matching over 13 bases. V dropped 4 bases and J dropped 6; count of bases not matched to a gene: 4. Germline assignment: CDR1 SGHTS and CDR2 YDEGEE. The CDR3 is 15 amino acids. In DNA, the CDR3 is TGTGCCAGCAGCCCCGGGACTAGCGGGACCAATGAGCAGTTCTTC. Translation gives CASSPGTSGTNEQFF.

The count of this clone is one. The chain couples TRBV4-1 to TRBJ2-5, with 10 bases aligning to TRBD2. Germline lookup yields CDR1 MGHRA and CDR2 YSYEKL. This CDR3 region has 15 residues. V lost 4 bases to trimming and J lost 7 bases; unmatched junction nucleotides: 9. The CDR3 sequence is CASSPGLAESVTQYF. The CDR3, as DNA: TGCGCCAGCAGCCCAGGACTAGCGGAATCGGTGACCCAGTACTTC.

The chain is built from TRBV6-5 and TRBJ1-3; no clear D. The CDR3 runs to 13 residues. Trimming cost V 7 bases and J 0 bases, with 7 bases left between them. Looked up from germline, CDR1 is MNHEY and CDR2 is SVGAGI. CDR3 sequence: CASIASSGNTIYF. CDR3 bases: TGTGCCAGCATAGCGAGCTCTGGAAACACCATATATTTT.

There are a few counts of this clone. The V call is TRBV28, the J call TRBJ2-1; 7 bases match TRBD1. The CDR3 is made up of 14 amino acids. J gave up 0 bases and V 10 bases, and 6 bases lay outside the gene matches. The germline V gene encodes CDR1 MDHEN and CDR2 SYDVKM. The CDR3 loop reads CATGPGGSYNEQFF. CDR3 DNA: TGTGCCACCGGTCCAGGGGGCTCCTACAATGAGCAGTTCTTC.

This rearrangement joins TRBV7-8 to TRBJ1-2; 8 nucleotides line up with TRBD1. V shed 8 bases, J shed 6 bases, and the junction held 8 bases outside the gene matches. Germline values: CDR1 SGHVS, CDR2 FQNEAQ. CDR3 length equals 13 residues. The CDR3 coding sequence is TGTGCCAGCTCGGGACAGGTCCTTAATGGCTACACCTTC. Translating it yields CASSGQVLNGYTF.

The CDR3 loop reads CASRPPGTNNEQFF. CDR3 sequence (DNA): TGTGCCAGCAGGCCCCCCGGGACGAACAATGAGCAGTTCTTC. The chain recombines TRBV6-5 with TRBJ2-1; the D call may be TRBD1 or TRBD2 (5 bases each). Germline-derived CDR1 and CDR2 are MNHEY and SVGAGI. V was shortened by 6 bases and J by 5 bases, with 14 bases between the two germline ends. This CDR3 contains 14 residues.

The J gene is TRBJ1-1, the V gene TRBV28, with D maybe TRBD1 (5 bases). CDR1 is MDHEN and CDR2 is SYDVKM in the germline V gene. V lost 8 bases to trimming and J lost 11 bases, with 24 bases between them. The CDR3 consists of 14 residues. CDR3 amino acids: CASGTPPGRVGAFF. Written as DNA, the CDR3 is TGTGCCAGCGGAACCCCCCCCGGCAGGGTCGGGGCTTTCTTT.

J is TRBJ1-5 and V is TRBV2, with TRBD1 as a possible D gene (6 bases). Germline assignment: CDR1 SNHLY and CDR2 FYNNEI. CDR3 size: 16 residues. V was pared by 6 bases and J by 2 bases, with 17 bases between. CDR3 loop: CASRSLGPGGNQPQHF. The CDR3, as DNA: TGTGCCAGCAGGTCGCTCGGCCCAGGGGGCAATCAGCCCCAGCATTTT.

This chain uses TRBV21-1 with TRBJ2-1; the table gives TRBD1 as D, unverified against the DNA. TRBV21-1 is a pseudogene. The CDR3 is made up of 15 amino acids. CDR3 nucleotides: TGTGCCAGCAGCACACCCGGGACAGGGGGTAGTGAGCAGTTCTTC. It encodes CASSTPGTGGSEQFF.

The count of this clone is one. The rearrangement links TRBV2 to TRBJ2-3, with D unresolved. Per germline, CDR1 SNHLY and CDR2 FYNNEI. This CDR3 spans 14 amino acids. V lost 3 bases and J 2 bases, leaving 9 bases between the germline ends. The CDR3 coding sequence is TGTGCCAGCAGTGACGGCCTCATCACAGATACGCAGTATTTT. This encodes CASSDGLITDTQYF.

This chain links TRBV5-6 with TRBJ1-5; the match to TRBD1 covers 9 bases. Trimming removed 4 bases from V and 7 bases from J; junction bases left unmatched: 6. Germline-derived CDR1 and CDR2 are SGHDT and YYEEEE. CDR3 length: 14 amino acids. In nucleotides, the CDR3 is TGTGCCAGCAGCCCGGGGACAGGGATGCAGCCCCAGCATTTT. Residues: CASSPGTGMQPQHF.

The chain employs TRBV5-4 and TRBJ1-3, with no clear D. The CDR3 is made up of 15 amino acids. Trimming cost V 1 base and J 0 bases, with 8 bases left between them. CDR1 is SGHNT, CDR2 YYREEE, per germline (reference sequence). CDR3 region: CASSLRESSGNTIYF. CDR3 sequence (DNA): TGTGCCAGCAGCTTGAGGGAGAGCTCTGGAAACACCATATATTTT. Drawing the rest from reference TRBV5-4 and TRBJ1-3, the complete variable domain is ETGVTQSPTHLIKTRGQQVTLRCSSQSGHNTVSWYQQALGQGPQFIFQYYREEENGRGNFPPRFSGLQFPNYSSELNVNALELDDSALYLCASSLRESSGNTIYFGEGSWLTVV.

In DNA, the CDR3 is TGTGCCAGCGCTGAATTGGCCCGACTTCGGATGAACGAGCAGTACTTC. Encoded protein: CASAELARLRMNEQYF. V usage is TRBV7-2 and J usage is TRBJ2-7; D gene ambiguous. The CDR3 runs to 16 residues. V shed 8 bases and J shed 5 bases, with 25 bases lying between them. Germline loops: CDR1 SGHTA, CDR2 FQGNSA. The full variable domain, with the rest looked up from reference TRBV7-2 and TRBJ2-7, is GAGVSQSPSNKVTEKGKDVELRCDPISGHTALYWYRQSLGQGLEFLIYFQGNSAPDKSGLPSDRFSAERTGGSVSTLTIQRTQQEDSAVYLCASAELARLRMNEQYFGPGTRLTVT.